What follows are 30 T cell receptor beta chains derived from one specimen sequenced in a study of CD8+CD57+ T cells in acquired aplastic anemia. The authors sequenced patients whose flow cytometry had shown CD8+CD57+ cell expansion. The study profiled TCR beta VDJ and CDR3 using genomic DNA as template. TCRdb re-called the reads through MiXCR, storing one row per CDR3 protein. The sample shows under 500,000 distinct CDR3 sequences, approximately 32% of them seen only once. The sample consisted of sorted CD4+, CD8+, or CD8+CD57+ T cells (not recorded which) from PBMCs. These receptor sequences come from a human donor with aplastic anemia.

V gene TRBV25-1 combines with J gene TRBJ1-2; 7 bases line up with TRBD1. J was trimmed by 4 bases and V by 4 bases; bases with no gene match: 9. CDR1 and CDR2 (germline): MGHDK, SYGVNS. The length of the CDR3 is 15 residues. The CDR3 DNA is TGTGCCAGCAGTGGAGGGACAGCGTCAACCTATGGCTACACCTTC. It codes for CASSGGTASTYGYTF.

This clonotype was picked up a small number of times. This rearrangement joins TRBV7-9 to TRBJ2-7, with D uncertain. The CDR3 sequence is 14 residues long. Germline loops: CDR1 SEHNR, CDR2 FQNEAQ (reference sequence). V shed 1 base and J shed 3 bases, with 10 bases lying between them. The CDR3 coding sequence is TGTGCCAGCAGCTTAGACAGTTACAACTACGAGCAGTACTTC. It specifies CASSLDSYNYEQYF.

Turning to this clonotype: A much larger clone differs by one base, so this may be a read error. V and J are TRBV9 and TRBJ2-7; 9 positions agree with TRBD1. Germline lookup yields CDR1 SGDLS and CDR2 YYNGEE. The CDR3 is 15 amino acids. CDR3 coding DNA: TGTGCCAGCAGCGGGGGACAGGGTAGCTCCGACGAGCAGTACTTC. Its protein product is CASSGGQGSSDEQYF.

This clonotype was recorded at least ten times. The chain has TRBV19 and TRBJ2-5; 9 nucleotides match TRBD2. Germline trimming cut 5 bases from V and 0 bases from J; bases unmatched to any gene: 4. The germline CDR1 and CDR2 sequences are LNHDA and SQIVND (reference sequence). The CDR3 consists of 15 residues. CDR3 region: CASSPLAGNQETQYF. CDR3 DNA: TGTGCCAGTAGTCCCCTAGCGGGAAACCAAGAGACCCAGTACTTC.

The chain employs TRBV7-8 and TRBJ2-1, with TRBD2 matching 13 bases. Trimming cost V 6 bases and J 10 bases; bases outside gene matches: 3. This CDR3 has 13 amino acids. Per the germline V gene, CDR1 is SGHVS and CDR2 is FQNEAQ. The CDR3 DNA reads TGTGCCAGCAGTGTGGGACTAGCGGGAGAGCAGTTCTTC. Its protein product is CASSVGLAGEQFF.

The V call is TRBV6-1, the J call TRBJ2-1, with TRBD2 matching 7 bases. The V segment lost 6 bases and the J segment 6 bases; nucleotides outside the gene matches: 8. The CDR3 totals 14 residues. The germline V gene encodes CDR1 MNHNS and CDR2 SASEGT. CDR3 residues: CASSSGTISNEQFF. The CDR3 DNA reads as TGTGCCAGCAGCTCCGGGACTATTTCCAATGAGCAGTTCTTC.

The genes are TRBV19 and TRBJ1-2, with a weak D call TRBD1 (5 bases). The germline gives CDR1 LNHDA, CDR2 SQIVND (reference sequence). V shed 0 bases and J shed 6 bases, with 17 bases lying between them. The CDR3 spans 16 residues. The CDR3 DNA is TGTGCCAGTAGTATAGATCTATGGGCAGGGAATGATGGCTACACCTTC. Amino acid sequence: CASSIDLWAGNDGYTF.

This clonotype was found a few times. V gene TRBV19 combines with J gene TRBJ1-5; 9 nucleotides match TRBD1. The germline V gene has CDR1 LNHDA and CDR2 SQIVND (reference sequence). Trimming at V came to 1 base and at J to 14 bases, leaving 6 bases not matched to a gene. This CDR3 has 13 residues. CDR3 DNA: TGTGCCAGTAGTATAGTACAGGGGGCTTACGAGCATTTT. Amino acids: CASSIVQGAYEHF.

Notes on this clonotype: Lacking the conserved final phenylalanine or tryptophan, this CDR3 likely reflects a read error. The DNA is omitted, as the CDR3 cannot be located on it reliably, and the CDR3 follows TCRdb's listing. The V gene is TRBV19, the J gene TRBJ1-1. The CDR3 extends over 15 residues, inclusive of both ends. Per germline, CDR1 LNHDA and CDR2 SQIVND (reference sequence). The CDR3 spells CASSIGQMNTEAFCL.

In its sample, this clonotype was seen many times. The chain couples TRBV19 to TRBJ1-1, with a tentative D call TRBD1 (6 bases). CDR3 length: 15 amino acids. From germline, CDR1 is LNHDA and CDR2 SQIVND (reference sequence). With 5 bases removed from V and 1 base from J, the gap between germline ends came to 14 bases. CDR3: CASSARQEGNTEAFF. The CDR3 nucleotides are TGTGCCAGTAGTGCAAGACAGGAGGGGAACACTGAAGCTTTCTTT.

V usage is TRBV7-3 and J usage is TRBJ2-1, with D possibly being TRBD1 (5 bases). CDR3 size: 16 residues. Germline V gene sequence: CDR1 SGHTA, CDR2 FQGTGA. The V end was cut by 5 bases, the J end by 4 bases, with 18 bases between. The CDR3 sequence: CASSLILGTGYNEQFF. The CDR3 region has the DNA TGTGCCAGCAGCCTAATCCTAGGAACAGGATACAATGAGCAGTTCTTC.

This clonotype was picked up a small number of times. The chain combines TRBV9 with TRBJ2-2; the match to TRBD1 covers 7 bases. CDR3 length: 14 amino acids. V shed 1 base and J 4 bases; nucleotides not matched to a gene: 1. CDR1 and CDR2 from the germline V gene are SGDLS and YYNGEE. CDR3 sequence reads: CASSVRTGTGELFF. CDR3 DNA: TGTGCCAGCAGCGTACGGACAGGCACCGGGGAGCTGTTTTTT.

On this clonotype: A read error may explain this, as a much larger clone is one base away. The gene calls are TRBV20-1 and TRBJ2-3; TRBD2 is a possible D gene (5 bases). Looked up from germline, CDR1 is DFQATT and CDR2 is SNEGSKA (reference sequence). The length of the CDR3 is 13 residues. Trimming removed 3 bases at V and 2 bases at J, with 9 bases between. The CDR3 region is CSARDSYTDTQYF. CDR3 DNA sequence: TGCAGTGCTAGGGACTCCTACACAGATACGCAGTATTTT.

The count of this clonotype is one. The rearrangement links TRBV11-2 to TRBJ1-2, with D unresolved. This CDR3 has 12 residues. Deletions cut 1 base from V and 8 bases from J, with 8 bases between. The germline gives CDR1 SGHAT, CDR2 FQNNGV. CDR3 coding DNA: TGTGCCAGCAGCTTAGTTTCGGGCGGCTACACCTTC. Its translation: CASSLVSGGYTF.

In this sample, this clonotype turned up a few times. The chain carries TRBV19 and TRBJ2-7; D gene ambiguous. This CDR3 is built from 15 residues. Trimming removed 5 bases from V and 7 bases from J, with 21 bases in between. CDR1 LNHDA and CDR2 SQIVND come from the germline V gene (reference sequence). The CDR3 region is CASSFRSGIYNEQYF. CDR3 sequence (DNA): TGTGCCAGTAGTTTCCGTTCCGGTATCTACAATGAGCAGTACTTC.

With respect to this clonotype: This likely comes from a read error, as the CDR3 has no conserved phenylalanine or tryptophan at its end. Here the CDR3 DNA reads TGTGCCAGCAGCGTATTCGCGTCAGGGGCGTACGAGCAGTACCTC. Translated: CASSVFASGAYEQYL. This rearrangement joins TRBV11-2 to TRBJ2-7; D is perhaps TRBD1 (6 bases). CDR3 length equals 15 residues. V lost 5 bases and J 4 bases, leaving 18 bases between the germline ends. Looked up from germline, CDR1 is SGHAT and CDR2 is FQNNGV.

This clonotype has a handful of counts. V and J are TRBV12-3 or TRBV12-4 and TRBJ2-1; D unclear. V lost 7 bases and J lost 15, with 22 bases in between. This CDR3 is built from 13 residues. Here the CDR3 reads CASTPRLGLVAFF. The CDR3 DNA follows: TGTGCCAGCACCCCCCGATTAGGGCTAGTGGCGTTCTTC.

As concerns this clonotype: Being one base from a much bigger clone, this may be a read error. The conserved phenylalanine or tryptophan normally closing the CDR3 is absent here, so this likely arose from a read error. The genes are TRBV7-2 and TRBJ1-5, with D tentatively TRBD1 (6 bases). Germline CDR1 and CDR2: SGHTA and FQGNSA. The CDR3 consists of 13 residues. Trimming pared 5 bases from V and 6 bases from J, leaving 11 bases between. The CDR3 reads CASSRGGAQPQHI. The CDR3 coding sequence is TGTGCCAGCAGCAGAGGGGGGGCTCAGCCCCAGCATATT.

The table lists this clonotype with a few counts. DNA of the CDR3: TGTGCCAGCACCGAGGGGACGACTAGCGGGGGAGAAGAGACCCAGTACTTC. This encodes CASTEGTTSGGEETQYF. The chain carries TRBV2 and TRBJ2-5; 12 bases map to TRBD2. The CDR3 runs 17 residues. Germline CDR1 and CDR2: SNHLY and FYNNEI. The V segment lost 7 bases and the J segment 3 bases; nucleotides outside the gene matches: 12.

Ten or more counts support this clonotype. The rearrangement links TRBV7-2 to TRBJ1-2; D perhaps matches TRBD1 (5 bases). CDR1 SGHTA and CDR2 FQGNSA come from the germline V gene. V was cut by 5 bases and J by 10 bases, with 20 bases left in between. The CDR3 contains 14 residues. The CDR3 spells CASSPGTHSMDYTF. In nucleotides, the CDR3 is TGTGCCAGCAGCCCCGGGACGCACTCTATGGACTACACCTTC.

At least ten counts were recorded for this clonotype. The CDR3 does not close with the conserved phenylalanine or tryptophan, likely indicating a read error. The limits of the CDR3 on the DNA are not certain, so only TCRdb's listed CDR3 is given. The CDR3 region is CASSEWGTGGAGWL. This chain connects TRBV2 to TRBJ1-4; the table calls TRBD1, which could not be checked here. Per the germline V gene, CDR1 is SNHLY and CDR2 is FYNNEI. The CDR3 has 14 amino acids, counting both end residues.

The chain uses TRBV12-3 or TRBV12-4 and TRBJ1-2; D remains ambiguous. The CDR3 is made up of 8 amino acids. Trimming shortened V by 5 bases and J by 8 bases, and 0 bases separated the two germline ends. CDR3 in DNA: TGTGCCAGCAGTGGCTACACCTTC. Protein product: CASSGYTF.

This clonotype occurred many times. The chain recombines TRBV5-1 with TRBJ2-7; no clear D. The V gene lost 0 bases and the J gene lost 3 bases, with 7 bases spanning the gap. The length of the CDR3 is 13 residues. CDR1 and CDR2 (germline): SGHRS, YFSETQ. The DNA for the CDR3 is TGCGCCAGCAGCTTGGGACGGTACTACGAGCAGTACTTC. Its protein is CASSLGRYYEQYF.

V usage is TRBV2 and J usage is TRBJ2-1; D is undetermined. The germline CDR1 and CDR2 sequences are SNHLY and FYNNEI. The CDR3 is 13 amino acids. Trimming stripped 8 bases from V and 7 bases from J, with 15 bases between. Here the CDR3 reads CASGSGVVNEQFF. The CDR3 region has the DNA TGTGCCAGCGGAAGTGGGGTTGTAAATGAGCAGTTCTTC.

The table lists this clonotype with many counts. This chain connects TRBV2 to TRBJ2-1; 7 bases are shared with TRBD1. The CDR3 is 13 amino acids. Germline V CDR1 and CDR2: SNHLY, FYNNEI. Trimming removed 3 bases from V and 9 bases from J; junction bases left unmatched: 5. The CDR3 loop is CASSDRGSTEQFF. In DNA, the CDR3 is TGTGCCAGCAGTGACAGGGGGAGTACTGAGCAGTTCTTC.

Of note for this clonotype: A much larger clone is a single base away; this may be a read error. The CDR3 does not end in the conserved phenylalanine or tryptophan, so this is likely a read error. The gene calls are TRBV12-3 or TRBV12-4 and TRBJ1-2, with 7 bases matching TRBD1. CDR3 length: 15 residues. Losses at the gene ends were 7 bases for V and 7 bases for J; bases not matched to a gene: 15. The CDR3: CASTQRPTGSGGYTS. The CDR3 coding sequence is TGTGCCAGCACGCAGAGACCGACAGGGAGCGGTGGCTACACCTCC.

V and J are TRBV7-2 and TRBJ2-1; D is possibly TRBD1 or TRBD2 (6 bases each). Germline V CDR1 and CDR2: SGHTA, FQGNSA. V was trimmed by 0 bases and J by 6 bases, leaving 9 bases between them. The CDR3 extends over 14 amino acids. CDR3 residues: CASSLAGGGNEQFF. The DNA of the CDR3 is TGTGCCAGCAGCTTAGCGGGGGGCGGCAATGAGCAGTTCTTC.

This clonotype was seen at least ten times. The chain links TRBV29-1 to TRBJ2-6, with a weak D call TRBD1 (6 bases). The CDR3 spans 15 residues. Per the germline V gene, CDR1 is SQVTM and CDR2 is ANQGSEA. Between the trimmed V and J ends, which lost 6 bases and 3 bases, there was a span of 15 bases. CDR3 bases: TGCAGCGTGGGCACAGGGAATATTGGGGCCAACGTCCTGACTTTC. Protein product: CSVGTGNIGANVLTF.

With respect to this clonotype: The junction does not match germline at one end; this may be a read error. CDR3 sequence (DNA): TGCGCCAGCAGCTTAGGGTCCACAGGGGGCTATGGCTACGCCTTC. Amino acids: CASSLGSTGGYGYAF. V is TRBV5-1 and J is TRBJ1-2, with TRBD1 identical over 9 bases. The CDR3 loop spans 15 amino acids. Germline V CDR1 and CDR2: SGHRS, YFSETQ. The variable domain in full, with the rest retrieved from reference TRBV5-1 and TRBJ1-2, is KAGVTQTPRYLIKTRGQQVTLSCSPISGHRSVSWYQQTPGQGLQFLFEYFSETQRNKGNFPGRFSGRQFSNSRSEMNVSTLELGDSALYLCASSLGSTGGYGYAFGSGTRLTVV.

This clonotype has at least ten counts. V usage is TRBV7-8 and J usage is TRBJ2-1; 10 positions match TRBD2. The CDR3 spans 15 residues. J was trimmed by 6 bases and V by 3 bases; bases with no gene match: 5. Germline CDR1 SGHVS, CDR2 FQNEAQ. This CDR3 reads CASSLVAGGFNEQFF. The DNA of the CDR3 is TGTGCCAGCAGCTTGGTAGCGGGGGGCTTCAATGAGCAGTTCTTC.